This T cell receptor beta chain originates from a study of CD8 T cells in Susac syndrome. A word on this clonotype: As yet, its antigen is unknown.

Germline trimming cut 0 bases from V and 7 bases from J; bases unmatched to any gene: 3. This CDR3 has 15 residues. CDR1 and CDR2 (germline): MNHEY, SMNVEV (reference sequence). RNA, at about 0.45 to 1 ug, was reverse transcribed with random hexamers. Coverage of TCR beta CDR3 amplification by immunoSEQ multiplex PCR extended to 54 Vbeta and 13 Jbeta. TCRdb re-analysed the immunoSEQ multiplex PCR reads in MiXCR, keeping a single row per CDR3 protein. The profile shows almost 450,000 distinct CDR3 sequences, around 83% of them singletons. Study results and caveats: TCR sequencing and HLA analysis covered a relatively small number of individuals.

The rearrangement joins TRBV27 to TRBJ1-6, with 7 bases aligning to TRBD1. This receptor was identified in a human donor with multiple sclerosis. The sequenced material came from CD8+ T cells from PBMCs. The CDR3 reads CASSLSGGNNSPLHF. The CDR3 coding sequence is TGTGCCAGCAGTTTATCAGGGGGCAACAATTCACCCCTCCACTTT.